The next 20 T cell receptor delta chains were all read from a single sample in a study of gammadelta T cells in human blood. TCRdb reanalyzed the RT-PCR reads using CATT. The data hold 750 to 900 delta-chain clones, with around 41% observed a single time. The sample comprised non-Vgamma9Vdelta2 gamma-delta T cells from infant blood. All receptors come from a human donor.

On this clone: This could be a read error, since a much larger clone is one nucleotide away. The gene calls are TRDV1 and TRDJ1, with a possible D match to TRDD3 (5 bases). The germline V gene has CDR1 TSWWSYY and CDR2 QGS. The CDR3 is 19 amino acids. V was trimmed by 0 bases and J by 1 base, leaving 21 bases between them. The CDR3 region is CALGELVPRLLVSTDKLIF. CDR3 DNA: TGTGCTCTTGGGGAACTGGTGCCCCGTTTACTGGTGTCCACCGATAAACTCATCTTT.

The chain links TRDV1 to TRDJ1; 12 nucleotides agree with TRDD3. CDR1 TSWWSYY and CDR2 QGS come from the germline V gene. The CDR3 consists of 19 residues. V shed 0 bases, J shed 1 base, and the junction held 9 bases outside the gene matches. This CDR3 is CALGELPGGYAGATDKLIF. For the CDR3, the DNA is TGTGCTCTTGGGGAACTCCCTGGGGGATACGCGGGGGCCACCGATAAACTCATCTTT.

About this clone: A much more abundant neighbour one base away suggests this may be a read error. The chain employs TRDV1 and TRDJ2; D possibly uses TRDD2 or TRDD3 (5 bases each). Trimming shortened V by 7 bases and J by 0 bases, and 27 bases separated the two germline ends. This CDR3 has 20 amino acids. CDR1 and CDR2 from the germline V gene are TSWWSYY and QGS. The CDR3 bases are TGTGCTCTTGACGGCCATCCACTAAGGGGGGTCCTAGCTTTGACAGCACAACTCTTCTTT. This translates into CALDGHPLRGVLALTAQLFF.

In its sample, this clone is large (0.1 to 1%). The V call is TRDV1, the J call TRDJ1, with 9 bases fitting TRDD2. This CDR3 spans 17 amino acids. In germline, CDR1 is TSWWSYY, CDR2 QGS. Trimming at V came to 3 bases and at J to 0 bases, leaving 8 bases not matched to a gene. The CDR3 protein is CALGDAFLLSYTDKLIF. The DNA of the CDR3 is TGTGCTCTTGGGGATGCCTTCCTACTATCGTACACCGATAAACTCATCTTT.

Of note for this clone: A clone one base away is much larger, so this may be a read error. The chain recombines TRDV1 with TRDJ2; TRDD3 aligns across 10 bases. The better agreement between TRDJ1 and the DNA end casts doubt on the J call. The CDR3 runs 23 residues. CDR1 TSWWSYY and CDR2 QGS come from the germline V gene. CDR3 nucleotide sequence: TGTGCTCTTGGGGACCCTTCCTTGAACACCAAAAGGGGGATACGGGGATTGACAGCACAACTCATCTTT. This encodes CALGDPSLNTKRGIRGLTAQLIF.

By sample fraction, this clone is large. Different DNA sequences within this sample yield the same CDR3. This rearrangement joins TRAV38-2/DV8 to TRDJ1; D remains unclear. CDR3 length equals 19 residues. Germline assignment: CDR1 TSESDYY and CDR2 QEAYKQQN. Between the trimmed V and J ends, which lost 2 bases and 2 bases, there was a span of 25 bases. The CDR3 DNA is TGTGCTTATAGGAGATTGTCAGGGTACGTGGGCTCAGGAACCGATAAACTCATCTTT. It codes for CAYRRLSGYVGSGTDKLIF.

This clone is deemed large. The chain is built from TRDV1 and TRDJ1; 11 nucleotides match TRDD3. Trimming cost V 0 bases and J 0 bases; bases outside gene matches: 33. The CDR3 length is 27 residues. CDR1 and CDR2 (germline): TSWWSYY, QGS. The CDR3 DNA reads TGTGCTCTTGGGGAACTTTGCCGCCGTCCTCTTCCCCCCAACACTTCTGGGGGATACTCGTACACCGATAAACTCATCTTT. Translation: CALGELCRRPLPPNTSGGYSYTDKLIF.

The chain recombines TRDV1 with TRDJ1; the match to TRDD2 covers 8 bases. The CDR3 is 20 residues long. The junction had 15 bases not matched to a gene; V was cut back by 0 bases and J by 0 bases. Per the germline V gene, CDR1 is TSWWSYY and CDR2 is QGS. Here the CDR3 DNA reads TGTGCTCTTGGGGAACTCTACAGAGCTTCCTACGCGTTCAACACCGATAAACTCATCTTT. Residues: CALGELYRASYAFNTDKLIF.

This clone turned up a few times. One base away lies a much larger clone, so this may be a sequencing read error. J is TRDJ1 and V is TRDV1; 12 bases fit TRDD3. V shed 1 base, J shed 1 base, and the junction held 22 bases outside the gene matches. CDR1 and CDR2 from the germline V gene are TSWWSYY and QGS. This CDR3 comprises 23 residues. CDR3 in DNA: TGTGCTCTTGGGGAACCAATAACCTACGGTCATACTGGGGGATACATGGGCACCGATAAACTCATCTTT. Residues: CALGEPITYGHTGGYMGTDKLIF.

This clone was detected only a few times. The V gene is TRDV1, the J gene TRDJ1, with D possibly being TRDD2 (6 bases). The CDR3 extends over 18 amino acids. V gave up 0 bases and J gave up 2 bases, with 19 bases separating them. Germline-derived CDR1 and CDR2 are TSWWSYY and QGS. CDR3 region: CALGELLLRLTATDKLIF. In nucleotides, the CDR3 is TGTGCTCTTGGGGAACTACTCCTACGCCTTACTGCGACCGATAAACTCATCTTT.

A word on this clone: Just one base apart from a much larger clone, this may be a read error. V is TRDV1 and J is TRDJ1, with D perhaps matching TRDD3 (5 bases). Germline CDR1 is TSWWSYY and CDR2 is QGS. This CDR3 spans 24 amino acids. Between the trimmed V and J ends, which lost 3 bases and 0 bases, there was a span of 38 bases. CDR3 amino acids: CALGERYLLSPRGGSPWYTDKLIF. CDR3 DNA sequence: TGTGCTCTTGGGGAGCGATACTTACTTTCCCCCCGTGGAGGGAGCCCTTGGTACACCGATAAACTCATCTTT.

J is TRDJ1 and V is TRDV1, with 11 nucleotides matching TRDD3. Per germline, CDR1 TSWWSYY and CDR2 QGS. The V gene end was trimmed by 1 base and the J gene end by 4 bases; junction bases not matched to a gene: 38. This CDR3 is 27 amino acids long. The CDR3, as DNA: TGTGCTCTTGGGGAACGATGGGGGCCTTCCTACACGTACTGGGGGATAAAGCGCCCCAAGTACATCGATAAACTCATCTTT. Its translation: CALGERWGPSYTYWGIKRPKYIDKLIF.

About this clone itself: A much larger clone is a single base away; this may be a read error. Other DNA variants within this sample encode the same CDR3. The V call is TRDV1, the J call TRDJ1; either TRDD2 or TRDD3 may supply D (5 bases each). Germline CDR1 reads TSWWSYY; CDR2 reads QGS. The CDR3 length is 17 residues. CDR3 sequence reads: CALGELFLARYTDKLIF. CDR3 nucleotide sequence: TGTGCGCTTGGGGAACTTTTCCTTGCCCGGTACACCGATAAACTCATCTTT.

Concerning this clone: This may arise from a read error, as a much more abundant clone is one base away. The V gene is TRDV1, the J gene TRDJ1, with TRDD2 as a possible D gene (6 bases). CDR1 and CDR2 from the germline V gene are TSWWSYY and QGS. The CDR3 extends over 23 amino acids. Trimming stripped 5 bases from V and 0 bases from J, with 37 bases between. The CDR3, as DNA: TGTGCTCTTGGGAATACACCACTTCCTGCAACCACGTACTGTGGGTTGTACACCGATAAACTCATCTTT. This encodes CALGNTPLPATTYCGLYTDKLIF.

The chain carries TRDV3 and TRDJ1; TRDD3 matches 10 bases. V gave up 3 bases and J gave up 7 bases; unmatched junction bases: 23. The germline V gene has CDR1 TVYSNPD and CDR2 GDNSRS (reference sequence). The CDR3 sequence is 18 residues long. Here the CDR3 reads CALPRPGHWGITTRKLIF. The CDR3, as DNA: TGTGCCTTACCCCGTCCTGGGCACTGGGGGATTACAACGCGTAAACTCATCTTT.

Notes on this clone: A much more abundant neighbour one base away suggests this may be a read error. In the same sample, other DNA sequences code for this CDR3. The chain has TRDV1 and TRDJ3; TRDD3 matches at 8 bases. The CDR3 spans 24 residues. Germline lookup yields CDR1 TSWWSYY and CDR2 QGS. The trim removed 0 bases at V and 0 bases at J, leaving 19 bases unmatched. CDR3 bases: TGTGCTCTTGGGGAACTTCGGTCCCCGTCTTACTGGGGGGTTAGCTCCTGGGACACCCGACAGATGTTTTTC. Translation: CALGELRSPSYWGVSSWDTRQMFF.

Notes on this clone: Different DNA sequences within this sample yield the same CDR3. The chain joins TRDV1 to TRDJ1, with 10 bases matching TRDD3. After removal of 0 bases from V and 0 bases from J, the junction contained 22 bases not matched to a gene. The CDR3 runs to 23 residues. The germline V gene encodes CDR1 TSWWSYY and CDR2 QGS. This CDR3 is CALGELLFSGPTGGSVYTDKLIF. As DNA, the CDR3 is TGTGCTCTTGGGGAACTCTTGTTTTCCGGACCTACTGGGGGATCCGTGTACACCGATAAACTCATCTTT.

Points on this clone: A read error is likely here: a far larger clone is one base away. The rearrangement links TRAV38-2/DV8 to TRDJ1; D is unresolved. Per germline, CDR1 TSESDYY and CDR2 QEAYKQQN. The CDR3 has 17 amino acids. The CDR3 is CSYRSAYPPRASDKLIF. The CDR3 region has the DNA TGTTCTTATAGGAGCGCGTATCCACCTCGTGCCTCCGATAAACTCATCTTT.

In this sample, this clone is large. Different DNA sequences within this sample yield the same CDR3. The chain couples TRDV1 to TRDJ1, with 10 bases matching TRDD3. Trimming took 6 bases from V and 0 from J; bases not matched to a gene: 19. Germline CDR1 is TSWWSYY and CDR2 is QGS. The CDR3 loop spans 20 amino acids. Here the CDR3 reads CALGPRRDTGGFPYTDKLIF. The CDR3, as DNA: TGTGCTCTTGGTCCCCGCCGGGATACTGGGGGATTCCCGTACACCGATAAACTCATCTTT.

Concerning this clone: This may stem from a read error, because a much larger clone lies one nucleotide away. The genes are TRDV2 and TRDJ1; TRDD3 agrees at 11 bases. Germline assignment: CDR1 GEAIGNYY and CDR2 EKD. V lost 8 bases and J lost 6; bases outside the gene matches: 28. The CDR3 consists of 20 residues. CDR3: CAYERNTGGYFPIGRHKLIF. CDR3 bases: TGTGCCTATGAACGCAATACTGGGGGATATTTCCCGATCGGTCGACATAAACTCATCTTT.